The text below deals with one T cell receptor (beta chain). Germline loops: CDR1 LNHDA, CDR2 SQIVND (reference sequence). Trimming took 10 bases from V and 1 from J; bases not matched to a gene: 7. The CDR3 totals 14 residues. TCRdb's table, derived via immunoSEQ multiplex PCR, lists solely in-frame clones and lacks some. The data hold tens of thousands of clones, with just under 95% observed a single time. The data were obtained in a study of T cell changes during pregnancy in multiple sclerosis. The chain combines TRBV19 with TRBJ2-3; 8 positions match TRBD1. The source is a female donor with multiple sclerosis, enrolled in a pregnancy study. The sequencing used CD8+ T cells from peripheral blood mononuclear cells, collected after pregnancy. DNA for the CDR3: TGTGCCACCCGGGGACAGGTTGGCACAGATACGCAGTATTTT. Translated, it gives CATRGQVGTDTQYF. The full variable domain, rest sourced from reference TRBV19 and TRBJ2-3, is DGGITQSPKYLFRKEGQNVTLSCEQNLNHDAMYWYRQDPGQGLRLIYYSQIVNDFQKGDIAEGYSVSREKKESFPLTVTSAQKNPTAFYLCATRGQVGTDTQYFGPGTRLTVL.